The next 10 T cell receptor beta chains were all read from a single sample in a study of T cells in Graves' hyperthyroidism and ophthalmopathy. RNA transcripts were the template for amplifying TCR beta CDR3 regions. A set of HTBI primers served as the primers for a first-round RT-PCR of the TCR CDR3. MiXCR, run by TCRdb on the multiplex PCR reads, gives a single entry per CDR3 protein. The sample contains approximately 98,000 distinct CDR3 sequences, 35% to 45% of which appear only once. Source material: peripheral blood or thyroid tissue (not recorded which). The receptors here all came from a woman in her twenties or thirties with Graves' hyperthyroidism.

For this clonotype: The junction differs from germline at one of its ends, possibly a read error. The V gene is TRBV5-1, the J gene TRBJ2-6; 7 nucleotides match TRBD1. Per germline, CDR1 SGHRS and CDR2 YFSETQ. The CDR3 has 12 residues. CDR3 nucleotide sequence: TGCGCCAGCAGGTGGGACAGTTCATCTGAAGCTTTC. It yields the protein CASRWDSSSEAF.

This clonotype came up many times. The rearrangement uses TRBV20-1 and TRBJ1-6, with 8 bases aligning to TRBD1. With V trimmed by 2 bases and J by 7 bases, 4 bases remained unmatched. CDR1 and CDR2 from the germline V gene are DFQATT and SNEGSKA (reference sequence). The CDR3 runs to 14 residues. Here the CDR3 reads CSARPGQGNSPLHF. The CDR3 DNA sequence: TGCAGTGCTAGACCCGGACAGGGCAATTCACCCCTCCACTTT.

This clonotype was observed many times. The chain combines TRBV2 with TRBJ2-7; no clear D. There are 13 residues in the CDR3. V was trimmed by 4 bases and J by 2 bases, leaving 9 bases between them. Germline V CDR1 and CDR2: SNHLY, FYNNEI. CDR3 sequence (DNA): TGTGCCAGCAGTGGGGCTGTTACCTACGAGCAGTACTTC. Its protein is CASSGAVTYEQYF.

The table lists this clonotype with many counts. CDR3 sequence: CASSIGDQPQHF. CDR3 DNA: TGTGCCAGTAGTATAGGGGATCAGCCCCAGCATTTT. The J gene is TRBJ1-5, the V gene TRBV19, with D unresolved. V was shortened by 1 base and J by 5 bases, with 3 bases between the two germline ends. The CDR3 loop spans 12 amino acids. Germline V gene data show CDR1 as LNHDA and CDR2 as SQIVND (reference sequence).

V and J are TRBV9 and TRBJ2-2; TRBD1 is a possible D gene (5 bases). The germline V gene encodes CDR1 SGDLS and CDR2 YYNGEE. The germline V and J ends were trimmed by 0 bases and 6 bases, with 6 bases remaining between them. There are 13 residues in the CDR3. This CDR3 reads CASSVGTPGELFF. The CDR3 coding sequence is TGTGCCAGCAGCGTAGGGACACCCGGGGAGCTGTTTTTT.

The chain is built from TRBV28 and TRBJ1-5; 7 bases are shared with TRBD1. Trimming took 6 bases from V and 4 from J; bases not matched to a gene: 6. This CDR3 is 14 amino acids long. The germline V gene encodes CDR1 MDHEN and CDR2 SYDVKM. CDR3 loop: CASRTGTENQPQHF. The CDR3 region has the DNA TGTGCCAGCAGAACCGGGACAGAGAATCAGCCCCAGCATTTT.

The chain recombines TRBV7-2 with TRBJ2-2; 10 bases are a match to TRBD1. This CDR3 has 16 amino acids. Looked up from germline, CDR1 is SGHTA and CDR2 is FQGNSA. The ends lost 6 bases at V and 4 bases at J; junction bases unmatched: 8. CDR3 nucleotide sequence: TGTGCCAGCAGTTCCCGACAGGGGGCTATCACCGGGGAGCTGTTTTTT. Translation: CASSSRQGAITGELFF.

The chain links TRBV10-2 to TRBJ2-7, with 8 bases matching TRBD2. With V trimmed by 8 bases and J by 2 bases, 8 bases remained unmatched. The CDR3 sequence is 14 residues long. Per germline, CDR1 WSHSY and CDR2 SAAADI. The DNA of the CDR3 is TGCGCCAGCCAGTCGGGGGGGGCGGCCTACGAGCAGTACTTC. This codes for CASQSGGAAYEQYF.

This clonotype was found a few times. The chain joins TRBV27 to TRBJ2-7; TRBD2 matches at 9 bases. The CDR3 sequence is 14 residues long. The V segment lost 7 bases and the J segment 3 bases; nucleotides outside the gene matches: 7. Per the germline V gene, CDR1 is MNHEY and CDR2 is SMNVEV (reference sequence). The CDR3, as DNA: TGTGCCAGCATGGGCGCTAGCGGGATCTACGAGCAGTACTTC. This translates into CASMGASGIYEQYF.

This clonotype is labeled as medium-sized. J is TRBJ1-6 and V is TRBV25-1, with D unresolved. This CDR3 region has 15 residues. Trimming removed 1 base from V and 1 base from J, with 5 bases in between. Germline CDR1 and CDR2: MGHDK and SYGVNS. The CDR3 spells CASSEFGSYNSPLHF. The CDR3 coding sequence is TGTGCCAGCAGTGAATTTGGGTCCTATAATTCACCCCTCCACTTT.